These 24 T cell receptor beta chains were all obtained from the same sample, sequenced in a study of regulatory T cells in long-lasting Graves disease. Libraries of TCR beta came from iRepertoire HTBI primers plus Arm-PCR of CDR3 regions. Each CDR3 protein is one row after TCRdb ran MiXCR on the multiplex PCR reads. This table holds a few hundred thousand distinct CDR3 sequences, about a quarter found once. The sample's time point: persistent/refractory GD, antithyroid drugs over 5 years with positive TRAb. After RNA was extracted from PBMCs, the TCR library was made from it. The sequenced sample was peripheral blood mononuclear cells (PBMCs), obtained when the disease was refractory, from a patient treated with antithyroid drugs. These receptors all come from a female donor with Graves disease.

The table lists this clonotype with a few counts. V gene TRBV6-5 combines with J gene TRBJ1-4, with D possibly being TRBD1 (5 bases). The CDR3 contains 15 residues. Trimming took off 1 base at V and 5 bases at J, with 11 bases between the two ends. Germline CDR1 reads MNHEY; CDR2 reads SVGAGI. CDR3 sequence reads: CASSYYGGENEKLFF. In nucleotides, the CDR3 is TGTGCCAGCAGTTACTACGGAGGGGAAAATGAAAAACTGTTTTTT.

This clonotype has only a few counts. This chain joins TRBV4-3 and TRBJ1-2; D might be TRBD1 (6 bases). The germline V gene has CDR1 LGHNA and CDR2 YSLEER. The ends were cut back, 4 bases at V and 0 bases at J, with 12 bases in the middle. CDR3 size: 15 residues. In DNA form, the CDR3 reads TGCGCCAGCAGCCTCTACAGGGAGTCTAACTATGGCTACACCTTC. The encoded protein is CASSLYRESNYGYTF.

This chain uses TRBV30 with TRBJ1-5; tentatively, D is TRBD1 (6 bases). The germline gives CDR1 GTSNPN, CDR2 SVGIG (reference sequence). The CDR3 runs 14 residues. Trimming cost V 1 base and J 5 bases, with 12 bases left between them. The CDR3 nucleotides read TGTGCCTGGAGTGGCCGGGACAACTATCAGCCCCAGCATTTT. Its protein product is CAWSGRDNYQPQHF.

This clonotype was counted ten times or more. The rearrangement links TRBV27 to TRBJ1-1; TRBD1 is a possible D gene (5 bases). The length of the CDR3 is 14 residues. Looked up from germline, CDR1 is MNHEY and CDR2 is SMNVEV (reference sequence). Between the trimmed V and J ends, which lost 6 bases and 10 bases, there was a span of 21 bases. The DNA of the CDR3 is TGTGCCAGCAGCCTGTACCGGGGGGGATTTGGAGCTTTCTTT. Its protein is CASSLYRGGFGAFF.

This clonotype came up many times. V is TRBV6-1 and J is TRBJ1-5, with D perhaps TRBD1 (5 bases). In germline, CDR1 is MNHNS, CDR2 SASEGT. This CDR3 has 15 residues. Trimming shortened V by 10 bases and J by 3 bases, and 19 bases separated the two germline ends. CDR3 protein: CATCQGSHNNQPQHF. In DNA form, the CDR3 reads TGTGCCACGTGCCAGGGAAGTCATAACAATCAGCCCCAGCATTTT.

Many counts were recorded for this clonotype. The J gene is TRBJ1-2, the V gene TRBV20-1; possibly TRBD1 for D (6 bases). Per germline, CDR1 DFQATT and CDR2 SNEGSKA (reference sequence). The CDR3 runs to 13 residues. V was cut by 7 bases and J by 4 bases, with 16 bases left in between. The CDR3 protein is CSVSGERSYGYTF. The DNA of the CDR3 is TGCAGTGTGTCAGGGGAGAGGAGCTATGGCTACACCTTC.

The V and J genes are TRBV19 and TRBJ1-5, with 8 bases lining up with TRBD1. The CDR3 length is 14 residues. Trimming removed 7 bases from V and 4 bases from J; junction bases left unmatched: 6. Germline V lookup: CDR1 LNHDA, CDR2 SQIVND (reference sequence). In DNA, the CDR3 is TGTGCCAGTAAAGAGACAGGGGTGAATCAGCCCCAGCATTTT. As protein: CASKETGVNQPQHF.

The chain recombines TRBV6-1 with TRBJ2-5, with TRBD1 as a possible D gene (6 bases). Germline CDR1 is MNHNS and CDR2 is SASEGT. The CDR3 is 12 amino acids. V dropped 7 bases and J dropped 5 bases, with 11 bases sitting between them. The CDR3 protein is CASTGTSETQYF. DNA of the CDR3: TGTGCCAGCACAGGGACATCTGAGACCCAGTACTTC.

About this clonotype: A read error is the likely source, as a far larger clone sits one nucleotide away. The gene calls are TRBV11-1 and TRBJ2-7; 12 bases match TRBD2. The CDR3 is made up of 15 amino acids. Per germline, CDR1 SGHAT and CDR2 FQDESV (reference sequence). After removal of 5 bases from V and 6 bases from J, the junction contained 8 bases not matched to a gene. The CDR3 region has the DNA TGTGCCAGCAGCCTGACTAGCGGGAGTATTTCCGAGCAGTACTTC. Amino acids: CASSLTSGSISEQYF.

V and J are TRBV6-2 or TRBV6-3 and TRBJ1-2, with a possible D match to TRBD1 (6 bases). CDR3 length: 13 amino acids. The V end lost 0 bases, the J end lost 8 bases, and 10 bases lay between the germline ends. Looked up from germline, CDR1 is MNHEY and CDR2 is SVGEGT. This chain's CDR3 is CASSYSGGPGYTF. The CDR3 nucleotides are TGTGCCAGCAGTTACTCTGGGGGGCCCGGCTACACCTTC.

The J gene is TRBJ2-7, the V gene TRBV20-1; D is perhaps TRBD2 (6 bases). CDR1 is DFQATT and CDR2 is SNEGSKA in the germline V gene (reference sequence). The CDR3 covers 12 residues. In DNA, the CDR3 is TGCAGCGGACGGAGGGATCCCTACGAGCAGTACTTC. It yields the protein CSGRRDPYEQYF.

This clonotype has only a few counts. The chain carries TRBV7-6 and TRBJ2-5; perhaps D is TRBD1 or TRBD2 (6 bases each). The CDR3 runs 13 residues. From germline, CDR1 is SGHVS and CDR2 FNYEAQ. Trimming removed 5 bases at V and 4 bases at J, with 11 bases between. CDR3 residues: CASSRGGLETQYF. In nucleotides, the CDR3 is TGTGCCAGCAGCAGAGGGGGGTTAGAGACCCAGTACTTC. The full variable domain, in which reference TRBV7-6 and TRBJ2-5 provide the parts outside the CDR3, is GAGVSQSPRYKVTKRGQDVALRCDPISGHVSLYWYRQALGQGPEFLTYFNYEAQQDKSGLPNDRFSAERPEGSISTLTIQRTEQRDSAMYRCASSRGGLETQYFGPGTRLLVL.

The V gene is TRBV6-5, the J gene TRBJ2-4; 8 bases map to TRBD1. The CDR3 extends over 16 amino acids. Unmatched junction bases numbered 6, after V lost 2 bases and J lost 3 bases. CDR1 MNHEY and CDR2 SVGAGI come from the germline V gene. The CDR3 region has the DNA TGTGCCAGCAGTTACACGGGACAGGCCAACAAAAACATTCAGTACTTC. Encoded protein: CASSYTGQANKNIQYF.

The chain couples TRBV28 to TRBJ1-5, with a weak D call TRBD1 (5 bases). Trimming removed 6 bases from V and 4 bases from J, with 13 bases in between. Germline loops: CDR1 MDHEN, CDR2 SYDVKM. This CDR3 region has 14 residues. CDR3 protein: CASRKTNRNQPQHF. The CDR3 DNA reads TGTGCCAGCAGAAAAACAAACAGGAATCAGCCCCAGCATTTT.

The chain couples TRBV9 to TRBJ2-5; TRBD1 is a possible D gene (5 bases). Germline V gene data show CDR1 as SGDLS and CDR2 as YYNGEE. This CDR3 has 15 amino acids. The V end was cut by 0 bases, the J end by 4 bases, with 13 bases between. In nucleotides, the CDR3 is TGTGCCAGCAGCGTAGAAGGTAGCAGGGTAGAGACCCAGTACTTC. It encodes CASSVEGSRVETQYF.

This clonotype appeared a few times. One junction end disagrees with the germline gene, perhaps due to a read error. The chain links TRBV20-1 to TRBJ1-4; D perhaps matches TRBD1 (5 bases). The CDR3 runs to 17 residues. Germline loops: CDR1 DFQATT, CDR2 SNEGSKA (reference sequence). The CDR3 loop is CSALADTRGPLNEKLFF. Here the CDR3 DNA reads TGCAGTGCCCTCGCCGACACCCGGGGACCGCTTAATGAAAAACTGTTCTTT.

The gene calls are TRBV18 and TRBJ2-7; 7 nucleotides agree with TRBD1. CDR3 size: 14 residues. V lost 4 bases and J lost 0; bases outside the gene matches: 3. Germline V gives CDR1 KGHSH, CDR2 LQKENI. The CDR3 nucleotides are TGTGCCAGCTCACAGGGGGCGCTCTCCTACGAGCAGTACTTC. It is translated as CASSQGALSYEQYF. The whole variable domain, filled in from reference TRBV18 and TRBJ2-7, reads NAGVMQNPRHLVRRRGQEARLRCSPMKGHSHVYWYRQLPEEGLKFMVYLQKENIIDESGMPKERFSAEFPKEGPSILRIQQVVRGDSAAYFCASSQGALSYEQYFGPGTRLTVT.

The table lists this clonotype with many counts. This chain links TRBV12-3 or TRBV12-4 with TRBJ2-7; TRBD1 aligns across 9 bases. J lost 6 bases, V lost 1 base, and 1 base had no gene match. The CDR3 consists of 13 residues. CDR3 amino acids: CASSLDRGLEQYF. The CDR3 DNA follows: TGTGCCAGCAGTTTAGACAGGGGGCTCGAGCAGTACTTC.

In its sample, this clonotype was seen many times. The rearrangement joins TRBV27 to TRBJ2-7; TRBD2 agrees at 9 bases. This CDR3 comprises 16 residues. From germline, CDR1 is MNHEY and CDR2 SMNVEV (reference sequence). J was trimmed by 2 bases and V by 3 bases; bases with no gene match: 8. CDR3 nucleotides: TGTGCCAGCAGTTTCTCCGCGGCGGGAGGGGCCTACGAGCAGTACTTC. Translation: CASSFSAAGGAYEQYF.

CDR3 in amino acids: CAWSVDSGAEAFF. The CDR3 region has the DNA TGTGCCTGGAGTGTGGACTCTGGGGCTGAAGCTTTCTTT. V is TRBV30 and J is TRBJ1-1; D gene ambiguous. The V gene's germline CDR1 is GTSNPN and CDR2 SVGIG (reference sequence). The CDR3 length is 13 residues. Deletions cut 0 bases from V and 6 bases from J, with 11 bases between.

This clonotype was seen repeatedly, ten times or more. The chain employs TRBV2 and TRBJ2-7; 7 bases fit TRBD1. J was trimmed by 3 bases and V by 2 bases; bases with no gene match: 7. The CDR3 length is 15 residues. The germline CDR1 and CDR2 sequences are SNHLY and FYNNEI. In nucleotides, the CDR3 is TGTGCCAGCAGTGAAAATCTGGCAGGGGGCTACGAGCAGTACTTC. It encodes CASSENLAGGYEQYF.

This clonotype was found once. The rearrangement joins TRBV10-3 to TRBJ1-5; TRBD1 matches 8 bases. Germline values: CDR1 ENHRY, CDR2 SYGVKD. The CDR3 loop spans 14 amino acids. Germline trimming cut 6 bases from V and 6 bases from J; bases unmatched to any gene: 7. This chain's CDR3 is CAISPTGGGQPQHF. CDR3 nucleotides: TGTGCCATCAGCCCTACAGGGGGTGGTCAGCCCCAGCATTTT.

The table lists this clonotype with many counts. The J gene is TRBJ2-7, the V gene TRBV12-3 or TRBV12-4; the match to TRBD1 covers 11 bases. This CDR3 region has 15 residues. V lost 6 bases and J lost 3; bases outside the gene matches: 7. CDR3 nucleotide sequence: TGTGCCAGCAGCTTGGCCGGGACAGGGGGCTACGAGCAGTACTTC. It specifies CASSLAGTGGYEQYF.

A few counts support this clonotype. The rearrangement links TRBV5-1 to TRBJ1-2, with D unresolved. The CDR3 is 14 amino acids. Deletions cut 4 bases from V and 13 bases from J, with 23 bases between. Germline values: CDR1 SGHRS, CDR2 YFSETQ. Here the CDR3 DNA reads TGCGCCAGCAGCACCCGGACGCGGTCTCAAGACTCCACCTTC. Translating it yields CASSTRTRSQDSTF.